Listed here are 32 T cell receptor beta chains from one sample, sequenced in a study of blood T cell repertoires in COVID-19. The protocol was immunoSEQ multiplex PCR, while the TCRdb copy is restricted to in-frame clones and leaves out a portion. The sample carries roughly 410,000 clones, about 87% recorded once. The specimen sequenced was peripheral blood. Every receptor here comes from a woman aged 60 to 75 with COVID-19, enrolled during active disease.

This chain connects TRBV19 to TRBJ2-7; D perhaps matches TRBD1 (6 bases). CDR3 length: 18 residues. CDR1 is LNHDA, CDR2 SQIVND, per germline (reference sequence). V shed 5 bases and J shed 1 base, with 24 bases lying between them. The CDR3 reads CASSPRPPQGSTSYEQYF. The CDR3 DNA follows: TGTGCCAGTAGTCCGCGACCCCCCCAGGGGTCAACGTCCTACGAGCAGTACTTC.

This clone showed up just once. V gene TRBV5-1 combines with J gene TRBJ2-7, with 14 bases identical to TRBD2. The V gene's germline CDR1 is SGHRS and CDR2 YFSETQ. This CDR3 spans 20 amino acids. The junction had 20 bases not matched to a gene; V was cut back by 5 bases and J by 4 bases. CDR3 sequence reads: CASRSGTRWGLAGDPYEQYF. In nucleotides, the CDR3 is TGCGCCAGCAGAAGTGGTACCCGTTGGGGACTAGCGGGGGACCCATACGAGCAGTACTTC.

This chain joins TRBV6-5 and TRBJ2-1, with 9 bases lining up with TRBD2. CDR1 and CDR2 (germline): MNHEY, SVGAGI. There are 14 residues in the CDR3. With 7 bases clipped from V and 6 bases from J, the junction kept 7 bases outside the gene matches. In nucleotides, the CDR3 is TGTGCCAGCATTGCGGGGGGGCCGGCCAATGAGCAGTTCTTC. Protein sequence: CASIAGGPANEQFF.

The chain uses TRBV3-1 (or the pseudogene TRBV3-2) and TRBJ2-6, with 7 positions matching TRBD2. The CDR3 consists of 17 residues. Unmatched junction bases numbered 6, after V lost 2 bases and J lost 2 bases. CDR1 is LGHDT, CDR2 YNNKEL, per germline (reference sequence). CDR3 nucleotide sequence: TGTGCCAGCAGCCAACTCAAGGGAGGGGCTGGGGCCAACGTCCTGACTTTC. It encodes CASSQLKGGAGANVLTF.

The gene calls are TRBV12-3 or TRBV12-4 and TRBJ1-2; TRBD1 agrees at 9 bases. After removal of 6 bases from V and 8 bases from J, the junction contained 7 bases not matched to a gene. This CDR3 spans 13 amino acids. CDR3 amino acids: CASSPGQGFGYTF. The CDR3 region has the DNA TGTGCCAGCAGCCCGGGACAGGGTTTCGGCTACACCTTC.

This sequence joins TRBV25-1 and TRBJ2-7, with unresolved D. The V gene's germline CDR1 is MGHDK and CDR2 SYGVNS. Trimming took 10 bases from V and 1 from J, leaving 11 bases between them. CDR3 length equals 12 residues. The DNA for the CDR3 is TGTGCCACAGAATTGAGGTCCTACGAGCAGTACTTC. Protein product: CATELRSYEQYF.

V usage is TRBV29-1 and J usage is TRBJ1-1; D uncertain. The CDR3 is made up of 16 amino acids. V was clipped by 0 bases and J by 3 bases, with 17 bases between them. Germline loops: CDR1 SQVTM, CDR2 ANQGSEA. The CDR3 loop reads CSVEDLDDFWDTEAFF. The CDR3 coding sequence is TGCAGCGTTGAAGATCTGGATGACTTTTGGGACACTGAAGCTTTCTTT.

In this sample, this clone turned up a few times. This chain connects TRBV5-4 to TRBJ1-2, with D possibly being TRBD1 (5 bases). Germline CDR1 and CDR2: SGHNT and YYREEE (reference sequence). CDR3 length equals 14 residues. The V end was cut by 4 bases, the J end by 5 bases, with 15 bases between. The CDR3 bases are TGTGCCAGCAGCCTCCCGGGGGGTTGGTATGGCTACACCTTC. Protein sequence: CASSLPGGWYGYTF.

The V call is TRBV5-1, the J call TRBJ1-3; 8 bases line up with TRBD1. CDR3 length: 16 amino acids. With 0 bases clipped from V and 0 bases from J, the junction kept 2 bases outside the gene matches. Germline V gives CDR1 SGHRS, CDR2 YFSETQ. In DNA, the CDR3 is TGCGCCAGCAGCTTGGGGGACAGGAGCTCTGGAAACACCATATATTTT. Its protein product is CASSLGDRSSGNTIYF.

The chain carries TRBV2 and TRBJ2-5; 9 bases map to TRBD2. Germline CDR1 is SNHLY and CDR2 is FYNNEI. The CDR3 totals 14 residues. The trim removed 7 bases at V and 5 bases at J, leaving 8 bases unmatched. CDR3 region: CASNTGLAGETQYF. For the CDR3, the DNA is TGTGCCAGCAATACGGGACTAGCCGGCGAGACCCAGTACTTC.

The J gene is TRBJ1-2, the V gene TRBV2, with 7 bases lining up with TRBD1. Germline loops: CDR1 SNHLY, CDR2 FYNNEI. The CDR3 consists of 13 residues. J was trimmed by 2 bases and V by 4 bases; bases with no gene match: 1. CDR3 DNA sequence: TGTGCCAGCAGTGGGGGACAGAACTATGGCTACACCTTC. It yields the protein CASSGGQNYGYTF.

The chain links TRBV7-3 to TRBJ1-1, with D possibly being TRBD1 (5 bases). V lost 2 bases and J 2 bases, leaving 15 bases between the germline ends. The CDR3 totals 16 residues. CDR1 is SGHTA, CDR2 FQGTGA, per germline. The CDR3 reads CASSLQRVGGNTEAFF. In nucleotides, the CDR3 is TGTGCCAGCAGCTTACAACGGGTCGGGGGAAACACTGAAGCTTTCTTT.

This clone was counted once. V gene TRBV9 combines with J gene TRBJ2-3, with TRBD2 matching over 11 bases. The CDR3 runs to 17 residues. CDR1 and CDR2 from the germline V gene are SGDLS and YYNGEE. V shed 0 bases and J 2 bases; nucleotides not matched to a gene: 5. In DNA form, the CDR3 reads TGTGCCAGCAGCGTAGGGGCTAGCGGGGGGTTCACAGATACGCAGTATTTT. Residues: CASSVGASGGFTDTQYF.

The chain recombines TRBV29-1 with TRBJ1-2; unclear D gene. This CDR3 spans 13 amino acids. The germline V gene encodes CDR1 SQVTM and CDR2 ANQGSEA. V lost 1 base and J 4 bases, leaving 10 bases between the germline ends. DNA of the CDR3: TGCAGCGTTGAAGCAACGATTAGCTATGGCTACACCTTC. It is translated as CSVEATISYGYTF.

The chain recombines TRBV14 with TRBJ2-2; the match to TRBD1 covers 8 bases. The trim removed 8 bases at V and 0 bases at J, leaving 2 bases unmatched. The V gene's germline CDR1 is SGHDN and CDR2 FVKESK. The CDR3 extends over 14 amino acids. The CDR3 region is CASGQGANTGELFF. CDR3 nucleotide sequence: TGTGCCAGCGGACAGGGCGCGAACACCGGGGAGCTGTTTTTT.

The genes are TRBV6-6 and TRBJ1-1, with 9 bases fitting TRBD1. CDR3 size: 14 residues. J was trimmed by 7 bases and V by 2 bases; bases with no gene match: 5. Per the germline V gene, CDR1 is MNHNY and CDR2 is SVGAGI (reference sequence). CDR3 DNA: TGTGCCAGCAGTTACGGGACAGGGTCGGTTGAAGCTTTCTTT. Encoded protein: CASSYGTGSVEAFF.

CDR3 amino acids: CASRHRGLNYGYTF. The CDR3 DNA follows: TGTGCCAGCAGACACAGGGGGCTAAACTATGGCTACACCTTC. J is TRBJ1-2 and V is TRBV6-5; the match to TRBD1 covers 9 bases. V shed 6 bases, J shed 2 bases, and the junction held 4 bases outside the gene matches. Germline V gives CDR1 MNHEY, CDR2 SVGAGI. CDR3 length equals 14 residues.

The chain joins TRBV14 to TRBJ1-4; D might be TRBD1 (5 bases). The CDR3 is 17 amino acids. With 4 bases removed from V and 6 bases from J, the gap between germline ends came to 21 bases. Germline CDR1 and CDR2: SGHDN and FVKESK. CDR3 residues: CASSPRRPFRGDEKLFF. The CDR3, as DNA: TGTGCCAGCAGCCCCAGGCGACCCTTTCGGGGGGATGAAAAACTGTTTTTT.

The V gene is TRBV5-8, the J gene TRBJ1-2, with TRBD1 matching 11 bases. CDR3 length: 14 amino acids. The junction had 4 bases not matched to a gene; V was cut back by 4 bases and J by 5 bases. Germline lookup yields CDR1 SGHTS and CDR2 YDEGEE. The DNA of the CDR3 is TGTGCCAGCAGCCGAGGACAGGGGGCATATGGCTACACCTTC. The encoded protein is CASSRGQGAYGYTF.

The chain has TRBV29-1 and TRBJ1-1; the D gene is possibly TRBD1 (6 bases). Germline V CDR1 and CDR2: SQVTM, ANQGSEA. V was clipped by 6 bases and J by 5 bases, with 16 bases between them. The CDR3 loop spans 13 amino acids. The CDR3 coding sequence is TGCAGCGTCCAAAGGGGGGGGTTAACTGAAGCTTTCTTT. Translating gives CSVQRGGLTEAFF.

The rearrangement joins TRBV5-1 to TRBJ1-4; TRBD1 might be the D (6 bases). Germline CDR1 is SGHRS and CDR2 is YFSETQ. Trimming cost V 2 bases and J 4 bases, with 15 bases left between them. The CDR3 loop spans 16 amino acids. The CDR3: CASSFSQTGNNEKLFF. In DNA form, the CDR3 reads TGCGCCAGCAGCTTTTCACAGACAGGAAATAATGAAAAACTGTTTTTT. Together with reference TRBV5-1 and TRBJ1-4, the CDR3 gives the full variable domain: KAGVTQTPRYLIKTRGQQVTLSCSPISGHRSVSWYQQTPGQGLQFLFEYFSETQRNKGNFPGRFSGRQFSNSRSEMNVSTLELGDSALYLCASSFSQTGNNEKLFFGSGTQLSVL.

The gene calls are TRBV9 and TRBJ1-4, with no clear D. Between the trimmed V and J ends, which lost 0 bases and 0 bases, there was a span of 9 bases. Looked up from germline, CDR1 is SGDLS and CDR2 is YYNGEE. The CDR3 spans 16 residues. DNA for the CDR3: TGTGCCAGCAGCGTAGGCCTAGGTGCAACTAATGAAAAACTGTTTTTT. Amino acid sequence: CASSVGLGATNEKLFF.

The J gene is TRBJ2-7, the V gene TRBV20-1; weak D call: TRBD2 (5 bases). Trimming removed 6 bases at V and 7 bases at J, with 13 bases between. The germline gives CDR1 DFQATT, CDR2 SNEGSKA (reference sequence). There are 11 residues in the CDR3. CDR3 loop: CSARGRIEQYF. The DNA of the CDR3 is TGCAGTGCCCGAGGGCGGATAGAGCAGTACTTC.

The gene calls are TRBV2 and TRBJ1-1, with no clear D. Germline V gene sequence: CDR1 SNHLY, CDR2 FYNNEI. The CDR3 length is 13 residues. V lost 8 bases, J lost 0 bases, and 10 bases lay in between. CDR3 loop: CASRSLLNTEAFF. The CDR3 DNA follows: TGTGCCAGCCGGTCTCTTTTGAACACTGAAGCTTTCTTT.

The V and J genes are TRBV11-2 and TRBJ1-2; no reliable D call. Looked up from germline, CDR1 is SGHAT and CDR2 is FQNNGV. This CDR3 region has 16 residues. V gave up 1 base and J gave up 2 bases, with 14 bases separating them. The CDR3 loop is CASSLAGGAANYGYTF. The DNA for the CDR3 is TGTGCCAGCAGCTTAGCTGGTGGAGCTGCGAACTATGGCTACACCTTC.

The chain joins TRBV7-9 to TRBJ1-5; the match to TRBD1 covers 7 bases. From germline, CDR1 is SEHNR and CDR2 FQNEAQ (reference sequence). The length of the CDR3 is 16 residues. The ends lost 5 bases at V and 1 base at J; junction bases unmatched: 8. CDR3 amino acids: CASSKGQIVSNQPQHF. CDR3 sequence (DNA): TGTGCCAGCAGCAAGGGACAGATCGTAAGCAATCAGCCCCAGCATTTT. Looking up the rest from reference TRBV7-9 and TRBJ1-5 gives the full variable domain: DTGVSQNPRHKITKRGQNVTFRCDPISEHNRLYWYRQTLGQGPEFLTYFQNEAQLEKSRLLSDRFSAERPKGSFSTLEIQRTEQGDSAMYLCASSKGQIVSNQPQHFGDGTRLSIL.

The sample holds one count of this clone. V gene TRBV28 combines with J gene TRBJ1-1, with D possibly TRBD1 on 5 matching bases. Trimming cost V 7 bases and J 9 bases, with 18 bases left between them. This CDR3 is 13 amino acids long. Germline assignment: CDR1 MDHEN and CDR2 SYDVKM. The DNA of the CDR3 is TGTGCCAGCACACCCCACAGGCGTGGGCAAGCTTTCTTT. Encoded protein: CASTPHRRGQAFF.

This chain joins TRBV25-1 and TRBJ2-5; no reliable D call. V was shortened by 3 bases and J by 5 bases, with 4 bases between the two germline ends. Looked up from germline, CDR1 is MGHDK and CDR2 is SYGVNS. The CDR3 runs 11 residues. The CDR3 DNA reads TGTGCCAGCAGTGACAGGGAGACCCAGTACTTC. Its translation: CASSDRETQYF.

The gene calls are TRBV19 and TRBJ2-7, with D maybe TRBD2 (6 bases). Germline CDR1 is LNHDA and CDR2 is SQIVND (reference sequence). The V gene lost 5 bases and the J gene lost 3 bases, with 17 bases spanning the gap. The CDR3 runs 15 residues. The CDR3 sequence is CASSPGRLVFYEQYF. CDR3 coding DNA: TGTGCCAGTAGTCCAGGGAGACTAGTGTTCTACGAGCAGTACTTC.

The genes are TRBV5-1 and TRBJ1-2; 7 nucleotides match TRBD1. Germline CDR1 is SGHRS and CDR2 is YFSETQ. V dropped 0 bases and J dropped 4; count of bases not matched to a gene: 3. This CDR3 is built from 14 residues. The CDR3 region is CASSLVGDSYGYTF. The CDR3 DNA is TGCGCCAGCAGCTTGGTCGGGGACAGCTATGGCTACACCTTC.

The CDR3 loop is CASSPWTGGSYNEQFF. In DNA form, the CDR3 reads TGTGCCAGCAGCCCCTGGACAGGGGGATCCTACAATGAGCAGTTCTTC. The rearrangement uses TRBV7-9 and TRBJ2-1; 10 bases match TRBD1. V gave up 5 bases and J gave up 1 base; unmatched junction bases: 5. CDR1 is SEHNR and CDR2 is FQNEAQ in the germline V gene (reference sequence). The CDR3 has 16 amino acids.

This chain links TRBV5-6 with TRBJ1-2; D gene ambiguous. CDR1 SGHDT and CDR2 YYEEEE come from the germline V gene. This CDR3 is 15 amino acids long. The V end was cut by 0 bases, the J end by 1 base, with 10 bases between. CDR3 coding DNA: TGTGCCAGCAGCTTGGGACCAACTAATAACTATGGCTACACCTTC. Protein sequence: CASSLGPTNNYGYTF.